This TCR beta chain is from a study of blood T cell repertoires in COVID-19. Across the study: There were acute and convalescent COVID-19 samples, and they came from the United States, Italy and Spain. T cells, B-cell-depleted T cells, or PBMCs provided the cDNA or gDNA that served as material.

Trimming took 5 bases from V and 6 from J, leaving 11 bases between them. Germline V gene lookup returns CDR1 MNHNY and CDR2 SVGAGI (reference sequence). The CDR3 length is 12 residues. Repertoires were generated with immunoSEQ multiplex PCR, while TCRdb's copy carries only in-frame clones and drops some. The sample lists about 230,000 clones; 83% were seen once. The clonotype originates from a woman between 45 and 65 years old with acute or convalescent COVID-19. Sequenced: peripheral blood. The chain recombines TRBV6-6 with TRBJ2-7, with a weak D call TRBD1 (6 bases). CDR3 loop: CASSRDKPEQYF. CDR3 DNA: TGTGCCAGCAGTCGGGACAAGCCCGAGCAGTACTTC.